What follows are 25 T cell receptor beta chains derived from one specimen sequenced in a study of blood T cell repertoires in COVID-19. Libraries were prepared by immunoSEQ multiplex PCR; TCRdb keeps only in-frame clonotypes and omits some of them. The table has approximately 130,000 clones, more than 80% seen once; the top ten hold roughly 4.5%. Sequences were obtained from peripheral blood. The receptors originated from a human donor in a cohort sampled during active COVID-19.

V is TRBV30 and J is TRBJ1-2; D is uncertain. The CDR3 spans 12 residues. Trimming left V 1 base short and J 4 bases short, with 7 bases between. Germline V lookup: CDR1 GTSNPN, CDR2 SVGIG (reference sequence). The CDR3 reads CAWSGPGYGYTF. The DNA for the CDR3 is TGTGCCTGGAGTGGTCCGGGCTATGGCTACACCTTC.

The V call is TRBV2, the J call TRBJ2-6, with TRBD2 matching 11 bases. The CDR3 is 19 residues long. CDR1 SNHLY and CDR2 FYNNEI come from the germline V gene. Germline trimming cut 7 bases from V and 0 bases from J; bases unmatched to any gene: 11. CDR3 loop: CASKQTGLAVRSGANVLTF. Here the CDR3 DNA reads TGTGCCAGCAAACAAACGGGACTAGCGGTTCGCTCTGGGGCCAACGTCCTGACTTTC.

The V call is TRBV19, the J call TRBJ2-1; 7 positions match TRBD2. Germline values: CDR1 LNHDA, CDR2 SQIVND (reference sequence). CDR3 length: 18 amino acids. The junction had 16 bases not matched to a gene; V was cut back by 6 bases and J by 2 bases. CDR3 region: CASSTIREGRAPYNEQFF. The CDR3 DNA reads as TGTGCCAGTAGCACGATCCGCGAGGGGAGGGCCCCCTACAATGAGCAGTTCTTC. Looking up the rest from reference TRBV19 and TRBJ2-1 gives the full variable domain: DGGITQSPKYLFRKEGQNVTLSCEQNLNHDAMYWYRQDPGQGLRLIYYSQIVNDFQKGDIAEGYSVSREKKESFPLTVTSAQKNPTAFYLCASSTIREGRAPYNEQFFGPGTRLTVL.

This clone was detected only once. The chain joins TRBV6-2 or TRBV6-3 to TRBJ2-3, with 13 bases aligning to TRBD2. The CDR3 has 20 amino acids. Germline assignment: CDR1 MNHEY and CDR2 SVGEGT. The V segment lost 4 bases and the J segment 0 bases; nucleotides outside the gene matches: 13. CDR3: CASSFLLRPTSGGSTDTQYF. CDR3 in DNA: TGTGCCAGCAGTTTTCTCCTACGGCCGACTAGCGGGGGGAGCACAGATACGCAGTATTTT.

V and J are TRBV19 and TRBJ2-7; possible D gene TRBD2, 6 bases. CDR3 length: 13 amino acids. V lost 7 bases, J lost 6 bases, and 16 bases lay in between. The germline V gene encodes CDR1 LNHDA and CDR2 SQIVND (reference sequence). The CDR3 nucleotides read TGTGCCAGTAATAGGCGTTCCGGGGGCGAGCAGTACTTC. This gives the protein CASNRRSGGEQYF.

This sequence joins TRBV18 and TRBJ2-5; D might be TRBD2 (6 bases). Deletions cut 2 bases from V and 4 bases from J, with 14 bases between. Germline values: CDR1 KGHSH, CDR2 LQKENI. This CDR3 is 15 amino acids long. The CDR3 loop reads CASSPSFSGRETQYF. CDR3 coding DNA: TGTGCCAGCTCACCATCTTTCTCCGGGAGAGAGACCCAGTACTTC.

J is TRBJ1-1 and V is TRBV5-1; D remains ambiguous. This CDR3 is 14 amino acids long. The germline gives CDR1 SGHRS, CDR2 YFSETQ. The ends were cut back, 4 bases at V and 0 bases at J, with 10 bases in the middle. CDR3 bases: TGCGCCAGCAGCGGGCTTAGGATGAACACTGAAGCTTTCTTT. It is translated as CASSGLRMNTEAFF. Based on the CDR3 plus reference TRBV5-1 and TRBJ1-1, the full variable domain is KAGVTQTPRYLIKTRGQQVTLSCSPISGHRSVSWYQQTPGQGLQFLFEYFSETQRNKGNFPGRFSGRQFSNSRSEMNVSTLELGDSALYLCASSGLRMNTEAFFGQGTRLTVV.

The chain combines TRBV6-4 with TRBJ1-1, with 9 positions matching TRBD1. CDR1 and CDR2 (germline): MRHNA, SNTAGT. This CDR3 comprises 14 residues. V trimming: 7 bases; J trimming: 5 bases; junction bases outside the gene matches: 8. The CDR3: CASKPGQGGTEAFF. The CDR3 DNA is TGTGCCAGCAAGCCGGGACAGGGAGGGACTGAAGCTTTCTTT.

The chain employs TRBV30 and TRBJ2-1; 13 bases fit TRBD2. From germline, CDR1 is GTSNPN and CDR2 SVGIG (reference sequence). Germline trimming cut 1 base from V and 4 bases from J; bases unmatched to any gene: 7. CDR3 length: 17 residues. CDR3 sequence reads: CAWSDGGLAGRYNEQFF. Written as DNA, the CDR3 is TGTGCCTGGAGTGACGGGGGACTAGCGGGAAGGTACAATGAGCAGTTCTTC.

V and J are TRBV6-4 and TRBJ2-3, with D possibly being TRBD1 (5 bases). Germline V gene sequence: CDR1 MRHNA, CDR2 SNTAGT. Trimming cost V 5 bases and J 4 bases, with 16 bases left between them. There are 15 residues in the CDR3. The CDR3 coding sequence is TGTGCCAGCAGTCCCTCCCCGGTAGGGGCAGATACGCAGTATTTT. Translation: CASSPSPVGADTQYF.

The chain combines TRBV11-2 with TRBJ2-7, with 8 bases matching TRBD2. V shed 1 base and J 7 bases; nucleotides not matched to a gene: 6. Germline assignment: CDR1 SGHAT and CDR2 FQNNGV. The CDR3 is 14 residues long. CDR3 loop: CASSLGTSWREQYF. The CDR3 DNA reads TGTGCCAGCAGCTTAGGGACTAGCTGGCGAGAGCAGTACTTC.

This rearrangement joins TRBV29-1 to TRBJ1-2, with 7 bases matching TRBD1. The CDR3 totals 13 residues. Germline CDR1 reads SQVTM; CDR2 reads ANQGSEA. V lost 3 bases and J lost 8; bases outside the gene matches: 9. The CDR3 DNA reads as TGCAGCGTTGACCTCCAGGGGGTGGGAGGCTACACCTTC. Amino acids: CSVDLQGVGGYTF.

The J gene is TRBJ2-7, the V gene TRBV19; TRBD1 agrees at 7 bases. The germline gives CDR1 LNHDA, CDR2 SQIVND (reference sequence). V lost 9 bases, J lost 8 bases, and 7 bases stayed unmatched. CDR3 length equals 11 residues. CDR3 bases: TGTGCCAGGGTCAGACAGGGCCAGCAGTACGTC. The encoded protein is CARVRQGQQYV.

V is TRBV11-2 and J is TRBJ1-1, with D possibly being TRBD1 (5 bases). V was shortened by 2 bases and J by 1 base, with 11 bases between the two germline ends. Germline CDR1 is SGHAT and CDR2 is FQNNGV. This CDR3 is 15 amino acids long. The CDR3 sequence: CASSLTRGGNTEAFF. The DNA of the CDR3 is TGTGCCAGCAGCTTAACGCGCGGGGGGAACACTGAAGCTTTCTTT.

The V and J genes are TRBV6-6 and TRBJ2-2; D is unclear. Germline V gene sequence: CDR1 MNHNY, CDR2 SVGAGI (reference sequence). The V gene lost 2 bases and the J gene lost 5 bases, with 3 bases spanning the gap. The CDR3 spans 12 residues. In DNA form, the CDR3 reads TGTGCCAGCAGTTACCTTACCGGGGAGCTGTTTTTT. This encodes CASSYLTGELFF.

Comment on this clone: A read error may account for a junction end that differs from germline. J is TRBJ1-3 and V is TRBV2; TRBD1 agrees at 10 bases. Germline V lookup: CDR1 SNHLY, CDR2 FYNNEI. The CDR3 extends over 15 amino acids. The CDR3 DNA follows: TGTGCCAGCAGGGACGGACAGGGGGTGATTCCCACCCTATATTTT. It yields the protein CASRDGQGVIPTLYF.

Here the CDR3 reads CAWTPRGQRFIYGYTF. CDR3 sequence (DNA): TGTGCCTGGACCCCGCGGGGACAGCGGTTCATCTATGGCTACACCTTC. The rearrangement joins TRBV30 to TRBJ1-2, with 7 nucleotides matching TRBD1. The CDR3 is 16 residues long. V dropped 4 bases and J dropped 4; count of bases not matched to a gene: 15. Germline CDR1 is GTSNPN and CDR2 is SVGIG (reference sequence).

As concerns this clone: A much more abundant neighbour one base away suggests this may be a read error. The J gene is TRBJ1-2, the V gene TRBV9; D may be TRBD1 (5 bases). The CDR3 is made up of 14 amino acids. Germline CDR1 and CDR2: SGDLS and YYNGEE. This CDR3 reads CARSAGGDQDGYTF. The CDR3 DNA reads TGTGCCCGCAGCGCGGGGGGGGATCAGGATGGCTACACCTTC.

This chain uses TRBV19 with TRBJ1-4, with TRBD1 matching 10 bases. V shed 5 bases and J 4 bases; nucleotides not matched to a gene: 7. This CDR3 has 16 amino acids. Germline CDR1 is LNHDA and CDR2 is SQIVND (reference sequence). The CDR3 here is CASSLGTGVSNEKLFF. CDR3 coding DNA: TGTGCCAGTAGTCTCGGGACAGGGGTTAGTAATGAAAAACTGTTTTTT. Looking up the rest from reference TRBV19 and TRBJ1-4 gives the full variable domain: DGGITQSPKYLFRKEGQNVTLSCEQNLNHDAMYWYRQDPGQGLRLIYYSQIVNDFQKGDIAEGYSVSREKKESFPLTVTSAQKNPTAFYLCASSLGTGVSNEKLFFGSGTQLSVL.

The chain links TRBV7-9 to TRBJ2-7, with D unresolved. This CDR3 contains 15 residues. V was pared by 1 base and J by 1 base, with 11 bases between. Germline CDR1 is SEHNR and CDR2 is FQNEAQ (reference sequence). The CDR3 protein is CASSLVEASSYEQYF. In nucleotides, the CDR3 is TGTGCCAGCAGCTTAGTAGAGGCCTCATCCTACGAGCAGTACTTC.

This chain's CDR3 is CASRAAGGPYEQFF. CDR3 coding DNA: TGTGCCAGCAGAGCAGCGGGAGGGCCGTATGAGCAGTTCTTC. This sequence joins TRBV7-2 and TRBJ2-1, with 10 bases that match TRBD2. CDR3 length: 14 amino acids. In germline, CDR1 is SGHTA, CDR2 FQGNSA. V lost 6 bases to trimming and J lost 8 bases; unmatched junction nucleotides: 7.

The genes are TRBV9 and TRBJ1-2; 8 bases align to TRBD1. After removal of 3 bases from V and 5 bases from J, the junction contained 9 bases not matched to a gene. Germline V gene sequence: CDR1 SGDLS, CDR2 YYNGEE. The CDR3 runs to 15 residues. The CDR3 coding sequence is TGTGCCAGCAGCGCTTCCCAGGGGGCAGGTTATGGCTACACCTTC. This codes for CASSASQGAGYGYTF.

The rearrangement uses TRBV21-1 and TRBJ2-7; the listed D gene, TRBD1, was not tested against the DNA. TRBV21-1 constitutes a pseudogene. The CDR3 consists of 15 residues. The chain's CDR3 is CASSKDRVGRGEQYV. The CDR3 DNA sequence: TGTGCCAGCAGCAAAGACAGGGTGGGACGGGGAGAGCAGTACGTC.

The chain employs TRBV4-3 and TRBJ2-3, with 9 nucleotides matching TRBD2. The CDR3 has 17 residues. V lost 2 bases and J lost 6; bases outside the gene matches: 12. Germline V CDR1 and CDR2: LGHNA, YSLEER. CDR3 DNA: TGCGCCAGCAGCCAATTCTCGGCGGGAGGGCCTACGGATACGCAGTATTTT. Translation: CASSQFSAGGPTDTQYF.

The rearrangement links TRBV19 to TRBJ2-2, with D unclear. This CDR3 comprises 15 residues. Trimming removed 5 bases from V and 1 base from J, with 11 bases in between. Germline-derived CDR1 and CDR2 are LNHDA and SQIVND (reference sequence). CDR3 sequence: CASSLGPGNTGELFF. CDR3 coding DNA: TGTGCCAGTAGTTTAGGGCCGGGGAACACCGGGGAGCTGTTTTTT.